The rows below give T cell receptor beta chains drawn from one sample of a study of blood T cell repertoires in COVID-19. Method: immunoSEQ multiplex PCR; TCRdb's copy keeps in-frame clones and lacks some. The sample records about 140,000 clones, about 83% being singletons. Sequencing was performed on peripheral blood. The source is a man aged 25-45 years with COVID-19, enrolled during active disease. CDR3s include the opening cysteine and the closing phenylalanine or tryptophan. A D gene is named only where the DNA matches it firmly. Some rows mark clone size as missing; the rest say once, few, many or name a class of expanded clone.

J gene,clone size,V gene,D gene,CDR3 DNA,CDR3 protein
TRBJ2-5,.,TRBV7-9,.,TGTGCCAGCAGCTTCAGTAACCAAGAGACCCAGTACTTC,CASSFSNQETQYF
TRBJ2-2,.,TRBV29-1,.,TGCAGCGTTGCTAGCACCGGGGAGCTGTTTTTT,CSVASTGELFF
TRBJ2-5,.,TRBV11-1,TRBD2,TGTGCCAGCAGGAAAAATGGACTAGCGGGAGAGACCCAGTACTTC,CASRKNGLAGETQYF
TRBJ1-2,.,TRBV30,TRBD1,TGTGCCTTTTTGACAGGGAGACACTATGGCTACACCTTC,CAFLTGRHYGYTF
TRBJ2-7,.,TRBV11-3,TRBD1,TGTGCCAGCAGCTTAGATCAAGGGACAGGACTCGGCGAGCAGTACTTC,CASSLDQGTGLGEQYF
TRBJ2-3,.,TRBV3-1/TRBV3-2,TRBD2,TGTGCCAGCAGCCAAGCCCTAGCGGGAACCGATACGCAGTATTTT,CASSQALAGTDTQYF
TRBJ1-2,.,TRBV10-3,.,TGTGCCATCAGTGAGTCAAATGCCCGGGGCTACACCTTC,CAISESNARGYTF
TRBJ1-6,.,TRBV27,.,TGTGCCAGCAGTTTAAAGAGGGTGTCGGTTAATTCACCCCTCCACTTT,CASSLKRVSVNSPLHF
TRBJ2-7,.,TRBV24-1,.,TGTGCCACCAGTGATGACGGGGGACGGCACGAGCAGTACTTC,CATSDDGGRHEQYF
TRBJ2-1,.,TRBV6-5,TRBD2,TGTGCCAGCAGTTACGCCGCTAGCGGGAGTGAGTATGAGCAGTTCTTC,CASSYAASGSEYEQFF
TRBJ1-1,once,TRBV5-1,TRBD1,TGCGCCAGCAGCCTGCAGGGGGGCGGCACTGAAGCTTTCTTT,CASSLQGGGTEAFF
TRBJ2-7,.,TRBV4-2,TRBD2,TGTGCCAGCAGCCAAGGGGGACTAGCGGGAATACCCGAGCAGTACTTC,CASSQGGLAGIPEQYF
TRBJ2-2,once,TRBV11-3,TRBD1,TGTGCCAGCAGCCATTGGGACAGTAAGAACGGGGAGCTGTTTTTT,CASSHWDSKNGELFF
TRBJ2-7,once,TRBV3-1/TRBV3-2,TRBD2,TGTGCCAGCAGCCAAAAAAGGACTAGCTCGTCCGAGCAGTACTTC,CASSQKRTSSSEQYF
TRBJ2-1,.,TRBV7-2,TRBD1,TGTGCCAGCAGCTTTAGGACAGGGACCTACAATGAGCAGTTCTTC,CASSFRTGTYNEQFF
TRBJ1-2,.,TRBV28,.,TGTGCCAGCACCCTACAGGGTTACGGCTACACCTTC,CASTLQGYGYTF
TRBJ1-3,.,TRBV7-9,.,TGTGCCAGCAGCTTAGGTACCCAGGGCTCCGGAAACACCATATATTTT,CASSLGTQGSGNTIYF
TRBJ2-7,.,TRBV6-5,TRBD2,TGTGCCAGCAGCAAGCGGGAGAACTCCTACGAGCAGTACTTC,CASSKRENSYEQYF
TRBJ1-2,.,TRBV30,.,TGTGCCTGGAGTCCCGGGGTGGGCTACACCTTC,CAWSPGVGYTF
TRBJ1-4,few,TRBV28,TRBD1,TGTGCCAGCAGTTTAAACAGGGGAACTAATGAAAAACTGTTTTTT,CASSLNRGTNEKLFF
TRBJ2-7,once,TRBV28,.,TGTGCCAGCAGTTCTTCCCGCGTTTTCTACTACGAGCAGTACTTC,CASSSSRVFYYEQYF
TRBJ2-3,.,TRBV18,TRBD2,TGTGCCGTCCGGCGGACTAGCGGGACAGATACGCAGTATTTT,CAVRRTSGTDTQYF
TRBJ2-7,.,TRBV9,.,TGTGCCAGCAGCGTTGGGCAGGGGAACTACGAGCAGTACTTC,CASSVGQGNYEQYF
TRBJ1-1,.,TRBV5-4,.,TGTGCCAGCAGCTCCCCCGAGAGGATGAACACTGAAGCTTTCTTT,CASSSPERMNTEAFF
TRBJ2-3,.,TRBV6-6,TRBD1,TGTGCCAGCAGTCGCCACAGGGGGCGGGATACGCAGTATTTT,CASSRHRGRDTQYF
TRBJ2-1,.,TRBV7-2,TRBD1,TGTGCCAGCAGCAGGCGACAGGGACAGTCCTACAATGAGCAGTTCTTC,CASSRRQGQSYNEQFF
TRBJ1-3,.,TRBV18,TRBD1,TGTGCCAGCTCACCAAGCGGGACAGGGGCTATTCTAAGAAACACCATATATTTT,CASSPSGTGAILRNTIYF
TRBJ1-2,.,TRBV14,TRBD1,TGTGCCAGCAGCCAAACAGGGGATGATGGCTACACCTTC,CASSQTGDDGYTF